This T cell receptor (beta chain) was recovered during a study of CD8+CD57+ T cells in acquired aplastic anemia. Study overall: Sorted CD4+ and CD8+ cells yielded DNA averaging about 2.9 ug.

TCR beta VDJ and CDR3 profiles were obtained from a genomic DNA template. TCRdb fed the reads into MiXCR, producing one record per CDR3 protein. The sample contains 150,000 or so distinct CDR3 sequences, about 50% of which appear only once. Study observations and caveats: No significant difference in CD8+ Simpson's diversity was found between patients and controls. Patients and controls had in common approximately 30 CD8+ CDR3 sequences.

Germline V gives CDR1 SNHLY, CDR2 FYNNEI. The CDR3 loop spans 15 amino acids. V lost 0 bases to trimming and J lost 10 bases, with 13 bases between them. A word on this clonotype: Its antigen is still unknown.

In patients chosen for sequencing, flow cytometry had shown CD8+CD57+ cell expansion. Therapy had not been given to patients before blood sampling. The sequence was collected from a human donor with aplastic anemia. Sequenced input: sorted CD4+, CD8+, or CD8+CD57+ T cells (not recorded which) from PBMCs. The chain is built from TRBV2 and TRBJ1-6; D remains unclear. The DNA of the CDR3 is TGTGCCAGCAGTGAAGCGGGGAGGCTTGGCTCACCCCTCCACTTT. As protein: CASSEAGRLGSPLHF. Complete variable domain (other parts from reference TRBV2 and TRBJ1-6): EPEVTQTPSHQVTQMGQEVILRCVPISNHLYFYWYRQILGQKVEFLVSFYNNEISEKSEIFDDQFSVERPDGSNFTLKIRSTKLEDSAMYFCASSEAGRLGSPLHFGNGTRLTVT.